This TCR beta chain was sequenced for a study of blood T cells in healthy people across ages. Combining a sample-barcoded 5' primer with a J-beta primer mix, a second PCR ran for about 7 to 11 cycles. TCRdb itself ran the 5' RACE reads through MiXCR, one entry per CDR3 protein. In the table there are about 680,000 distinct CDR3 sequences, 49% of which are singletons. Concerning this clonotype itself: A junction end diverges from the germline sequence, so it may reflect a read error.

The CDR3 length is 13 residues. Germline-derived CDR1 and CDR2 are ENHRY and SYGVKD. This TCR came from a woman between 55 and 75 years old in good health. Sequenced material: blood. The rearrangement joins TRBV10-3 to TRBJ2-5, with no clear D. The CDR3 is CTISDERAETQYF. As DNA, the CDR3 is TGTACCATCAGTGATGAAAGGGCAGAGACCCAGTACTTC.